This TCR beta chain was obtained from a study of T cell responses to AZD1222 COVID-19 vaccine (dated by TCRdb to 2020 to 2023). Study-level background: AZD1222 recipients with second doses at about 4 weeks or about 12 weeks were pooled, because spike-specific TCR depth and breadth did not differ between schedules. A total of 230 to 250 trial participants underwent TCR sequencing, of whom some 210 received two doses of AZD1222 and about 25 received two doses of the MenACWY control vaccine. Trial participants were enrolled by age into 18-55, 56-69 and 70-plus year subgroups, with about 150, 27 and 61 TCR-sequenced participants respectively.

On the study overall, not on this receptor specifically: Nearly half of unique spike-specific TCRs reportedly recognized epitopes outside regions mutated in the B.1.351 and B.1.1.7 variants. Vaccine-associated CD4 TCRs spanned the whole spike protein, with dominant responses in regions 160-218 and 743-854. Because no day 14 peak-response samples were available, repertoires were characterized only after the peak T cell response. In the small 56-69-year group, the increase in depth fell short of significance, most likely because of low power. A significant rise in spike-specific TCR breadth and depth was observed after two AZD1222 doses relative to day 0 and relative to MenACWY recipients. Conclusions about previously exposed vaccinees were limited because only six or seven AZD1222 recipients were SARS-CoV-2 seropositive at baseline. Most participants were white British and females outnumbered males, and the authors suggested that clonal diversity may have been underestimated.

Points on this clone: The antigen this receptor binds is unknown. No much larger clonotype is one base removed from it; base qualities were not supplied.

For CDR1 and CDR2, the germline V gene (reference sequence) lists SGHNT and YYREEE. V trim: 3 bases; J trim: 4 bases; unmatched bases: 5. The CDR3 runs 14 amino acids, cysteine and phenylalanine included. CDR3 DNA is the only sequence kept; it has 42 bases, read in frame from the first base. The time point label here, explained by the study, means: baseline before first vaccination. Vaccinee samples were obtained from the UK trials COV001 and COV002, which included a single-blind randomized controlled phase 2/3 trial of AZD1222 (ChAdOx1 nCoV-19) in healthy adults. For TCRbeta chain sequencing, PBMC samples were collected from trial participants at day 0 and at day 28 after the second dose. The CDR3 regions of human TCRbeta chains were subjected to immunosequencing. The paper's processing steps were these. TCRs in the repertoires were compared against a reference library of SARS-CoV-2-specific TCRs that had been generated with the MIRA antigen-specificity platform. Breadth meant the fraction of unique TCRs that were SARS-CoV-2-associated, whereas depth meant the fraction of total T cells that were SARS-CoV-2-associated. Using the MIRA data, every spike-specific TCR was mapped to the spike region that the TCR reacted to and assigned to either a CD4 or a CD8 class. Log10-transformed breadth and depth values were compared by one-way ANOVA with Sidak's multiple comparisons tests. TCRdb stores this immuneACCESS table with in-frame sequences only. Part of the clones is absent; in the studies checked, under half of the shortfall reflects unresolved V genes, and no reason is known for the rest. V and J calls and clone size follow that table, whereas D and trimming were derived from the DNA. In all, the sample holds 150,000 or so clones, and roughly nine tenths of those were seen once. The ten largest clones take up approximately 1.9% of the sample.

Specimen: peripheral blood, collected on day 0 of AZD1222 vaccination. The source of this sequence is an adult in good health. The rearrangement joined TRBV5-4 to TRBJ1-1, with 8 junctional bases fitting TRBD1. CDR3 protein: CASSSQGAGTEAFF. The nucleotide sequence is TGTGCCAGCAGCTCTCAGGGGGCCGGCACTGAAGCTTTCTTT.